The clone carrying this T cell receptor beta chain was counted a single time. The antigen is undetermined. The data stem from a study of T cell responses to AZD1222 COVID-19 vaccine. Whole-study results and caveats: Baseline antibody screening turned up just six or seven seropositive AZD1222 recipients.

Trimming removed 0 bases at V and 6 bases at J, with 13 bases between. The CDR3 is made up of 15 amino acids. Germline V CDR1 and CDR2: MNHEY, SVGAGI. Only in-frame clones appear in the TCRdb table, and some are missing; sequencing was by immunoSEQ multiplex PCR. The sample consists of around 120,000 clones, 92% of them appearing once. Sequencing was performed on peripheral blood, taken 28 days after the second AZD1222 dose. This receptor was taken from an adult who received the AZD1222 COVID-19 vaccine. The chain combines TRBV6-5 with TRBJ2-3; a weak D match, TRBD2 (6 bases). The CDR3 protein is CASSYSPGVGDTQYF. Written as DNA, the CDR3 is TGTGCCAGCAGTTACTCCCCGGGGGTGGGGGATACGCAGTATTTT.